This entry concerns a single TCR beta chain. Its specificity is unknown. The method was immunoSEQ multiplex PCR; TCRdb's version includes in-frame clones alone and lacks a portion of them. The repertoire holds 300,000 to 400,000 clones, with 92% as singletons. This sample is drawn from a study of Ad26.COV2.S vaccination and SARS-CoV-2 variants. The V gene lost 3 bases and the J gene lost 6 bases, with 15 bases spanning the gap. Germline V CDR1 and CDR2: KGHSH, LQKENI. The CDR3 is 15 residues long. Study-level points and caveats: While placebo recipients had lower spike-specific TCR breadth, vaccine recipients had more. Non-spike TCR breadth was similar in vaccine and placebo recipients. Quantification of TCR breadth and depth may have yielded underestimates of total T cell responses.

The genes are TRBV18 and TRBJ2-1; D is possibly TRBD2 (7 bases). The source is a human donor who had recovered from COVID-19. The sample in question was peripheral blood, obtained after recovery from COVID-19. CDR3 amino acids: CASSPTSVGGNEQFF. CDR3 nucleotides: TGTGCCAGCTCACCCACTAGCGTAGGGGGCAATGAGCAGTTCTTC.